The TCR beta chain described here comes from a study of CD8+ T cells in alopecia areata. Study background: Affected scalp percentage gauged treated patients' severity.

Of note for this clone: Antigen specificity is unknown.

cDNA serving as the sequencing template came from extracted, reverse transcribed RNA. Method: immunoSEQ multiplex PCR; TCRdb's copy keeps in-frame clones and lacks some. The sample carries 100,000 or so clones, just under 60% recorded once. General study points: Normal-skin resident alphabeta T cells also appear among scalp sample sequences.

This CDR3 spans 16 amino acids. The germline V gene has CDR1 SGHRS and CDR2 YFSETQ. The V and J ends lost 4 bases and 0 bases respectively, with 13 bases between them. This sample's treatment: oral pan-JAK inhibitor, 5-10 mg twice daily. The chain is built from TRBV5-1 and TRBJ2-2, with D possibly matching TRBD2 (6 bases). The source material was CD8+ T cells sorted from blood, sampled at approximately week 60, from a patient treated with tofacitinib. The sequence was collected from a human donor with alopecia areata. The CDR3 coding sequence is TGCGCCAGCAGCCCCGTGATAGCGGCGAACACCGGGGAGCTGTTTTTT. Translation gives CASSPVIAANTGELFF.